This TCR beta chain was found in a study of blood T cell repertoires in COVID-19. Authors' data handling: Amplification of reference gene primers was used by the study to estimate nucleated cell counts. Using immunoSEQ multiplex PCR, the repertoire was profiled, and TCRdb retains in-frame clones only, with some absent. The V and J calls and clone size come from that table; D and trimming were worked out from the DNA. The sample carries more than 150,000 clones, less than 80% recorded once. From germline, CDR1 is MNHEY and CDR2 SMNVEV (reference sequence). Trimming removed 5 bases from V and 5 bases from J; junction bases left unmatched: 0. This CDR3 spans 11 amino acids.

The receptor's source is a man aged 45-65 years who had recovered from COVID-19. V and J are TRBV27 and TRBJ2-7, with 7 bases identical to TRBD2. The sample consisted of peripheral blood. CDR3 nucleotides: TGTGCCAGCAGTGGGGGGGACGAGCAGTACTTC. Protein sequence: CASSGGDEQYF.